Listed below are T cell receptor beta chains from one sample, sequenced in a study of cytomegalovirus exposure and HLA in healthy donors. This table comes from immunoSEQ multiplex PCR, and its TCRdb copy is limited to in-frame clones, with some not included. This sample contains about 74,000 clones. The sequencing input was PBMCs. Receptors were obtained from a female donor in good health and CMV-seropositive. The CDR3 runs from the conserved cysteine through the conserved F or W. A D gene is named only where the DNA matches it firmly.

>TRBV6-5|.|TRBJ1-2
CASSYSFESYGYTF
TGTGCCAGCAGTTACTCGTTTGAGTCCTATGGCTACACCTTC
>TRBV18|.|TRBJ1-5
CASSPNSGNQPQHF
TGTGCCAGCTCACCAAATTCGGGAAATCAGCCCCAGCATTTT
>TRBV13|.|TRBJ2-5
CASSSEETQYF
TGTGCCAGCAGCTCGGAAGAGACCCAGTACTTC
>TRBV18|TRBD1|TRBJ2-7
CASSPRDRRYEQYF
TGTGCCAGCTCACCCCGGGACAGGCGCTACGAGCAGTACTTC
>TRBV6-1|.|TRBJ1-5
CASSEWASSNQPQHF
TGTGCCAGCAGTGAATGGGCTTCTAGCAATCAGCCCCAGCATTTT
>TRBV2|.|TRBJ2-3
CASFGTSDLRTDTQYF
TGTGCCAGCTTCGGAACGTCGGACTTAAGAACAGATACGCAGTATTTT
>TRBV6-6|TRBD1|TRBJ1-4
CASSYRTGQGKLFF
TGTGCCAGCAGTTATAGGACAGGCCAAGGAAAACTGTTTTTT
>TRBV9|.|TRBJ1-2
CASSVATGGNYGYTF
TGTGCCAGCAGCGTAGCTACCGGGGGGAACTATGGCTACACCTTC
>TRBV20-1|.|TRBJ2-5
CSAGVETQYF
TGCAGTGCAGGGGTCGAGACCCAGTACTTC
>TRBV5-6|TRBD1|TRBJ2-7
CASSFGTGLFEQYF
TGTGCCAGCAGCTTCGGGACAGGGCTATTCGAGCAGTACTTC
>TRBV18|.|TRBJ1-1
CASSPGGARNTEAFF
TGTGCCAGCTCTCCGGGGGGGGCGCGAAACACTGAAGCTTTCTTT
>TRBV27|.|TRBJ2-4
CASSPRVVSLAKNIQYF
TGTGCCAGCAGCCCCCGGGTAGTCTCGTTAGCCAAAAACATTCAGTACTTC
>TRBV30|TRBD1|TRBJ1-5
CAFSTGGNQPQHF
TGTGCCTTCTCTACAGGGGGCAATCAGCCCCAGCATTTT
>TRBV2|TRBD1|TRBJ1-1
CASSEDEGTGVTAFF
TGTGCCAGCAGTGAAGATGAGGGGACAGGGGTGACAGCTTTCTTT
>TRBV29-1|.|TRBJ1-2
CSVAGSEGGYTF
TGCAGCGTCGCAGGGTCGGAGGGTGGCTACACCTTC
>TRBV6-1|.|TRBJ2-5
CASSELRGVETQYF
TGTGCCAGCAGTGAATTGAGAGGCGTAGAGACCCAGTACTTC
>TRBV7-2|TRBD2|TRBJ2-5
CASTYSSGRFETQYF
TGTGCCAGCACTTACTCTAGCGGGAGGTTTGAGACCCAGTACTTC
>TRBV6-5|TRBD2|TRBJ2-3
CASSRTSVSTQYF
TGTGCCAGCAGCCGGACTAGCGTATCTACGCAGTATTTT
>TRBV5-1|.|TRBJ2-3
CASSLYRDTQYF
TGCGCCAGCAGCTTGTATCGAGATACGCAGTATTTT
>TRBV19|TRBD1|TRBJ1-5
CASSIDRGTYSNQPQHF
TGTGCCAGTAGTATTGACAGGGGGACTTATAGCAATCAGCCCCAGCATTTT
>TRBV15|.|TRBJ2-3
CATSRASTDTQYF
TGTGCCACCAGCAGAGCGAGCACAGATACGCAGTATTTT
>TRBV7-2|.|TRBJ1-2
CASSLGGGGGYTF
TGTGCCAGCAGCTTAGGCGGCGGGGGGGGCTACACCTTC
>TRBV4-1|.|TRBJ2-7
CASSQDSGRRDYEQYF
TGCGCCAGCAGCCAAGACTCGGGACGGCGGGACTACGAGCAGTACTTC
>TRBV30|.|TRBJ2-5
CAWSLETQYF
TGTGCCTGGAGTCTAGAGACCCAGTACTTC
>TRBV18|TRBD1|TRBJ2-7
CASSSFTGGAAREQYF
TGTGCCAGCTCATCATTCACAGGGGGCGCGGCTCGGGAGCAGTACTTC
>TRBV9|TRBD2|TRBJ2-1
CASSVNNGRALVNEQFF
TGTGCCAGCAGCGTAAATAACGGGAGGGCCTTAGTTAATGAGCAGTTCTTC
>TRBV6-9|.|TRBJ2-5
CASSYAGLRYPGETQYF
TGTGCCAGCAGTTATGCTGGTCTGCGGTATCCGGGAGAGACCCAGTACTTC
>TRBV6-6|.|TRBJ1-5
CASDRDRTFNQPQHF
TGTGCCAGCGATCGAGACAGAACCTTCAATCAGCCCCAGCATTTT
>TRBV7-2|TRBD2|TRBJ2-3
CASSPRAGAGNTQYF
TGTGCCAGCAGCCCAAGAGCGGGGGCGGGAAATACGCAGTATTTT
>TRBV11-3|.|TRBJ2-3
CASSFGSDTQYF
TGTGCCAGCAGCTTTGGCTCAGATACGCAGTATTTT
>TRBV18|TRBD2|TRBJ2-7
CASSPGLAGIYEQYF
TGTGCCAGCTCACCCGGACTAGCGGGAATCTACGAGCAGTACTTC
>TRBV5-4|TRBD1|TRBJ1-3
CASLDREGSGNTIYF
TGTGCCAGCTTGGACAGGGAGGGGTCTGGAAACACCATATATTTT
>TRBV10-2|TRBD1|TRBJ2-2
CASSLGQGSSNTGELFF
TGCGCCAGCAGTTTGGGACAGGGGTCCTCGAACACCGGGGAGCTGTTTTTT
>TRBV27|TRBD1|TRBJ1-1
CASSFGTGNTEAFF
TGTGCCAGCAGTTTTGGGACAGGGAACACTGAAGCTTTCTTT
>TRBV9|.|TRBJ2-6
CASSISKAESSGANVLTF
TGTGCCAGCAGCATCAGCAAAGCGGAGAGCTCTGGGGCCAACGTCCTGACTTTC
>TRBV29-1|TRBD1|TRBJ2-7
CSVGGQGYEQYF
TGCAGCGTTGGGGGACAGGGGTACGAGCAGTACTTC
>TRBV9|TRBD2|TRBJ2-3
CASSVGGRGESTDTQYF
TGTGCCAGCAGCGTAGGGGGACGGGGGGAAAGCACAGATACGCAGTATTTT
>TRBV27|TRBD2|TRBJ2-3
CASRTSGYTDTQYF
TGTGCCAGCAGGACTAGCGGATACACAGATACGCAGTATTTT
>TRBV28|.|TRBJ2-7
CASTQIAAYEQYF
TGTGCCAGCACCCAAATAGCGGCGTACGAGCAGTACTTC
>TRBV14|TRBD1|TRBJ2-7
CASSRHTTGSTYEQYF
TGTGCCAGCAGCCGCCACACGACAGGGAGTACCTACGAGCAGTACTTC
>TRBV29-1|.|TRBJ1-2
CSGWVQGILNGYTF
TGCAGCGGGTGGGTACAGGGAATACTCAACGGCTACACCTTC
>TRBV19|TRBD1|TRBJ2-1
CASSRFRGNEQFF
TGTGCCAGTAGCCGATTCAGGGGGAATGAGCAGTTCTTC
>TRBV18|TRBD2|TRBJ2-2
CASSHGTSGRTAGELFF
TGTGCCAGCTCACATGGGACTAGCGGGAGAACGGCCGGGGAGCTGTTTTTT
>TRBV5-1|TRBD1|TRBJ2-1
CASSLGQGNEQFF
TGCGCCAGCAGCTTGGGACAGGGGAATGAGCAGTTCTTC
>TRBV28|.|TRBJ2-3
CASSLGVSEDTQYF
TGTGCCAGCAGTTTGGGCGTGAGTGAAGATACGCAGTATTTT
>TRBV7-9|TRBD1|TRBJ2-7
CASSLETGGIDEQYF
TGTGCCAGCAGCTTAGAAACAGGGGGCATCGACGAGCAGTACTTC
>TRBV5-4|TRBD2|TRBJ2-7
CASSPRGSGGTYEQYF
TGTGCCAGCAGCCCCCGGGGTAGCGGGGGAACATACGAGCAGTACTTC
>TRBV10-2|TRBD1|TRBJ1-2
CASTGRGRIGYTF
TGCGCCAGCACAGGCAGGGGGCGAATTGGCTACACCTTC
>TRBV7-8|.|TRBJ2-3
CALRFSETEPEDTDTQYF
TGTGCCCTAAGGTTCAGCGAGACAGAGCCTGAGGACACAGATACGCAGTATTTT
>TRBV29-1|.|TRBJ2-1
CSVRENNEQFF
TGCAGCGTCCGCGAGAACAATGAGCAGTTCTTC
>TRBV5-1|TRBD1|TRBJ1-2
CASSQDRGTHGYTF
TGCGCCAGCAGCCAGGACAGGGGGACTCATGGCTACACCTTC
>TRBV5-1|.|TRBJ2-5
CASSLLVQGFGLRQETQYF
TGCGCCAGCAGCTTATTAGTCCAGGGATTTGGGCTAAGACAAGAGACCCAGTACTTC
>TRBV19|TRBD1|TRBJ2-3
CASRPGQGYADTQYF
TGTGCCAGTAGGCCAGGACAGGGGTACGCAGATACGCAGTATTTT